This T cell receptor beta chain was found in a study of beta chain features in type 1 diabetes. Findings and limits, study-wide: TCRB CDR3s from Type 1 diabetes patients were moderately but significantly shorter in all four CD4+ subsets.

The authors reverse transcribed all of the isolated RNA, so sequencing captured expressed TCRB transcripts. Only in-frame clones appear in the TCRdb table, and some are missing; sequencing was by immunoSEQ multiplex PCR. Among 130,000 or so clones listed, around 8.8% were seen once. CDR3 length: 15 residues. CDR1 is SGHVS and CDR2 is FQNEAQ in the germline V gene. V was pared by 5 bases and J by 8 bases, with 9 bases of the junction left unmatched. Details on this clone: Its antigen is unknown.

Sequencing used central memory CD4+ T cells from blood. The origin of this receptor is a man aged 25-45 years with type 1 diabetes. The chain joins TRBV7-8 to TRBJ2-1; 10 bases are shared with TRBD2. In DNA, the CDR3 is TGTGCCAGCAGCACCGAGCGGGGGGGTAGAGATGAGCAGTTCTTC. Its translation is CASSTERGGRDEQFF.